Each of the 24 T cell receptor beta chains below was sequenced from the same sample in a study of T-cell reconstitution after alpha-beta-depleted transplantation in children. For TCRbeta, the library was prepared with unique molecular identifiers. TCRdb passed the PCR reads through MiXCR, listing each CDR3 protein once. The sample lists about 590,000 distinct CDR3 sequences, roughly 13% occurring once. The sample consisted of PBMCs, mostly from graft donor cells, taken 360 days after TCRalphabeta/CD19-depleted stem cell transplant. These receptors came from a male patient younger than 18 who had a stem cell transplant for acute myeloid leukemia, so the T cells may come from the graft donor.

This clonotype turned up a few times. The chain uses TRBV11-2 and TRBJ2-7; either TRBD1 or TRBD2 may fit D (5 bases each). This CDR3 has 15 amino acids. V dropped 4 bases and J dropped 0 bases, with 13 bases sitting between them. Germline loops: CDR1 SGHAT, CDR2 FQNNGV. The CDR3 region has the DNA TGTGCCAGCAGCTCCCCGAGGGGTAGCTCCTACGAGCAGTACTTC. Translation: CASSSPRGSSYEQYF. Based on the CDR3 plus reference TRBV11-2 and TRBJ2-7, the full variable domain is EAGVAQSPRYKIIEKRQSVAFWCNPISGHATLYWYQQILGQGPKLLIQFQNNGVVDDSQLPKDRFSAERLKGVDSTLKIQPAKLEDSAVYLCASSSPRGSSYEQYFGPGTRLTVT.

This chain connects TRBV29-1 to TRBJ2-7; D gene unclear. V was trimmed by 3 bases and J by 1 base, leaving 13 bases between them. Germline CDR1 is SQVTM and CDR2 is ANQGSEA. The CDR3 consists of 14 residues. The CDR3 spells CSVEVSAPSYEQYF. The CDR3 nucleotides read TGCAGCGTTGAGGTGTCGGCCCCATCCTACGAGCAGTACTTC.

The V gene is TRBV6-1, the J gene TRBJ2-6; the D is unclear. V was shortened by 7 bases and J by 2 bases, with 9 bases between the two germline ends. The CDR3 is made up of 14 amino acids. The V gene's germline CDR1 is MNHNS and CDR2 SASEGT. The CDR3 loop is CASTLLAGANVLTF. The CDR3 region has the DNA TGTGCCAGCACTCTCCTGGCTGGGGCCAACGTCCTGACTTTC.

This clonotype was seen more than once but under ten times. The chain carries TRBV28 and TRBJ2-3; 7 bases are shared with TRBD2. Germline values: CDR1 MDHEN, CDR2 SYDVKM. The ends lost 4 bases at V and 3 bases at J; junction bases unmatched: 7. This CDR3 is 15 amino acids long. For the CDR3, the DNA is TGTGCCAGCAGTTGGGGAGGGCTAGGGACAGATACGCAGTATTTT. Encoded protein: CASSWGGLGTDTQYF.

The CDR3 nucleotides read TGTGCCAGCAGCTTAGCGAAGGGGGGGGGAGAGACCCAGTACTTC. Translating it yields CASSLAKGGGETQYF. The chain couples TRBV7-9 to TRBJ2-5, with D perhaps TRBD2 (7 bases). The V gene lost 0 bases and the J gene lost 4 bases, with 12 bases spanning the gap. The germline gives CDR1 SEHNR, CDR2 FQNEAQ (reference sequence). This CDR3 spans 15 amino acids.

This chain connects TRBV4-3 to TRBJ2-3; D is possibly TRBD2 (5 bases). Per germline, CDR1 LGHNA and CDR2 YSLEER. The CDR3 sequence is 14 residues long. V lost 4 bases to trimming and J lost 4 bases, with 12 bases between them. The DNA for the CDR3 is TGCGCCAGCAGCCCCCGGCTAGCCCCAGATACGCAGTATTTT. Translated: CASSPRLAPDTQYF.

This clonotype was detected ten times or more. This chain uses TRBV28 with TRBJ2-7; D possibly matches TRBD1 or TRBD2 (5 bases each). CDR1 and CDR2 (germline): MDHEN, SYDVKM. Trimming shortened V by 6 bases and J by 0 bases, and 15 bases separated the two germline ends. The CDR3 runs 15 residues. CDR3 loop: CASREGRLSSYEQYF. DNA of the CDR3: TGTGCCAGCAGAGAGGGACGGTTAAGCTCCTACGAGCAGTACTTC.

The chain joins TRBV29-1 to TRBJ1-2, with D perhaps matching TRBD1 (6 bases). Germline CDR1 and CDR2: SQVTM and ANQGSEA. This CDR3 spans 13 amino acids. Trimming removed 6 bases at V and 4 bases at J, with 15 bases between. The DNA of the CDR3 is TGCAGCGTCGTCGTGACAGGACCCTATGGCTACACCTTC. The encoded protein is CSVVVTGPYGYTF.

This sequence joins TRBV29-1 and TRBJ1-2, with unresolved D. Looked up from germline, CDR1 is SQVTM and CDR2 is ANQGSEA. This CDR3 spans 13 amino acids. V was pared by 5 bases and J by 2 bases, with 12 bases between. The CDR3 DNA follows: TGCAGCGTTCCGAGGTCGGCCAACTATGGCTACACCTTC. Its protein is CSVPRSANYGYTF.

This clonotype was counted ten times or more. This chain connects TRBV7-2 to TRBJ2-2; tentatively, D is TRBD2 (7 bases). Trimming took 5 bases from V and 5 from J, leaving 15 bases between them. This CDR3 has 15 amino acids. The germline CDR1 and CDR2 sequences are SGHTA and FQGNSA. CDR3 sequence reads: CASSRTGGPTGELFF. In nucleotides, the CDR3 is TGTGCCAGCAGCCGAACGGGGGGCCCGACCGGGGAGCTGTTTTTT.

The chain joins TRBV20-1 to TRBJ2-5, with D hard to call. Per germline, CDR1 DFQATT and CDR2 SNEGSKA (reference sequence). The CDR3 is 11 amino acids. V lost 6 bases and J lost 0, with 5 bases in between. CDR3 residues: CSAGHQETQYF. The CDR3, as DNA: TGCAGTGCGGGTCACCAAGAGACCCAGTACTTC.

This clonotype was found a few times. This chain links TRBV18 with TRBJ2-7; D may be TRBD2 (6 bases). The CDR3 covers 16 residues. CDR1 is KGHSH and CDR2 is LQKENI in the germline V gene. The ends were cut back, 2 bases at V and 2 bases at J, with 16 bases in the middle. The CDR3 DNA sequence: TGTGCCAGCTCACCAGTGGTGGGGAGGTCTGCCTACGAGCAGTACTTC. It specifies CASSPVVGRSAYEQYF. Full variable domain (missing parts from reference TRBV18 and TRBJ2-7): NAGVMQNPRHLVRRRGQEARLRCSPMKGHSHVYWYRQLPEEGLKFMVYLQKENIIDESGMPKERFSAEFPKEGPSILRIQQVVRGDSAAYFCASSPVVGRSAYEQYFGPGTRLTVT.

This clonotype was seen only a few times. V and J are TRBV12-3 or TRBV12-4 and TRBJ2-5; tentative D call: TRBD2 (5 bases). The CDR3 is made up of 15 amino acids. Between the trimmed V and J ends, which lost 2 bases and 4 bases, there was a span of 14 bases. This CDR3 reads CASSLKGPEGETQYF. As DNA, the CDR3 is TGTGCCAGCAGTTTAAAGGGCCCAGAGGGAGAGACCCAGTACTTC.

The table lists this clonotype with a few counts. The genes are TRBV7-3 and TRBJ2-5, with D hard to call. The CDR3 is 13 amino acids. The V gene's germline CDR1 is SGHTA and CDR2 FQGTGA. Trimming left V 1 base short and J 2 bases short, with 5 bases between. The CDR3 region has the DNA TGTGCCAGCAGCTTAATTCTTCAAGAGACCCAGTACTTC. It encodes CASSLILQETQYF.

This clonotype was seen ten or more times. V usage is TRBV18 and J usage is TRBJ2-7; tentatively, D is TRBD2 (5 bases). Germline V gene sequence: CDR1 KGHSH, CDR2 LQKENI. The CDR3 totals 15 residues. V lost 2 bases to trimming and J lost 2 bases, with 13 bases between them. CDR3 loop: CASSPTSGGAYEQYF. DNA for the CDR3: TGTGCCAGCTCACCAACGTCTGGAGGCGCCTACGAGCAGTACTTC.

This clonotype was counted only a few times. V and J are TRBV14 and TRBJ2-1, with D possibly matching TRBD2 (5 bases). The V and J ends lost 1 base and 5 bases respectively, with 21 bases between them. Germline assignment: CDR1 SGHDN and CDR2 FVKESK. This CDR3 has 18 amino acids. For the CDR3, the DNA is TGTGCCAGCAGCCAAGTCAGAGCGGCAAAGGACCTCCACAATGAGCAGTTCTTC. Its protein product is CASSQVRAAKDLHNEQFF.

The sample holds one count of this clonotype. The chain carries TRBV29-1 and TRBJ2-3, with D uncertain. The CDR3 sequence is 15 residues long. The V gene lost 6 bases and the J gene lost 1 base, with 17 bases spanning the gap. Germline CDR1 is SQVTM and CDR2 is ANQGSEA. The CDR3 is CSVTVDRRRTDTQYF. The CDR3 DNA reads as TGCAGCGTCACCGTAGATCGGAGACGCACAGATACGCAGTATTTT.

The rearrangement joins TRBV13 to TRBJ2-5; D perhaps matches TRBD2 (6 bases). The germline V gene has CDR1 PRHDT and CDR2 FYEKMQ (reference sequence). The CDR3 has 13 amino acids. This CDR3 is CASSEGRGETQYF. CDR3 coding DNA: TGTGCGTCTTCGGAGGGGAGAGGGGAGACCCAGTACTTC.

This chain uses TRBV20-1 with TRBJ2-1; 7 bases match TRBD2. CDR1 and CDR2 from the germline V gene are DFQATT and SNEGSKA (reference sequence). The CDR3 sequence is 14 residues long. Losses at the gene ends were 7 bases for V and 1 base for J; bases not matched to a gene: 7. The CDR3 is CSVSGAGSYNEQFF. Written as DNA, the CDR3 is TGCAGTGTTTCGGGAGCGGGATCCTACAATGAGCAGTTCTTC.

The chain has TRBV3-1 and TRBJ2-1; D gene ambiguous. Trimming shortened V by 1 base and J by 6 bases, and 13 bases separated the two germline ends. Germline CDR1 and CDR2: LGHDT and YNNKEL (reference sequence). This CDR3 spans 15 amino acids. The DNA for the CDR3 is TGTGCCAGCAGCCAAGCCAGACAACTCCTCAATGAGCAGTTCTTC. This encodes CASSQARQLLNEQFF.

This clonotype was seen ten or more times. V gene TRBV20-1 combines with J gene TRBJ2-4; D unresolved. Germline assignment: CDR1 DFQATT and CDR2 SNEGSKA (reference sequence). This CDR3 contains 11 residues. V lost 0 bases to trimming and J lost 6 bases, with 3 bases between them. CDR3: CSARDVNIQYF. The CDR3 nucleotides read TGCAGTGCTAGAGATGTAAACATTCAGTACTTC.

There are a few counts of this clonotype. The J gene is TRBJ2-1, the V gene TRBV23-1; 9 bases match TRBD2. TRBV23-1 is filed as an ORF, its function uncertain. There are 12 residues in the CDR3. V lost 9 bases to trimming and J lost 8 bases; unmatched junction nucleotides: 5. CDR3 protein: CASLAGEDEQFF. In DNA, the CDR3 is TGCGCCAGTTTAGCGGGAGAAGATGAGCAGTTCTTC.

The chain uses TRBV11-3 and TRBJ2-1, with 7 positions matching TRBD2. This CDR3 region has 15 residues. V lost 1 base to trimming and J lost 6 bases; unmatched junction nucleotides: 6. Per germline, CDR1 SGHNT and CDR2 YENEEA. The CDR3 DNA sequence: TGTGCCAGCAGCTTAGGCGGGAGTATTAGCAATGAGCAGTTCTTC. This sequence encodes CASSLGGSISNEQFF.

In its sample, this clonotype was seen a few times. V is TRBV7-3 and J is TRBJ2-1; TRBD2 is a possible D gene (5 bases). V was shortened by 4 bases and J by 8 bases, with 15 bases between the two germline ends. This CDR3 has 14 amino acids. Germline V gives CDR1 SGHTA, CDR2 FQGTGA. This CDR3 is CASSSTLAGHEQFF. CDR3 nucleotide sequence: TGTGCCAGCAGCTCAACCCTCGCGGGCCATGAGCAGTTCTTC.